What follows is one TCR beta chain and its context. The CDR3 totals 15 residues. Germline CDR1 is SGHTA and CDR2 is FQGNSA. TRB was amplified by touch-down multiplex PCR, primer pools A and B combined. Using the multiplex PCR reads, TCRdb records one entry per CDR3 protein without DNA. Here the sample table reports about 9,500 distinct CDR3 sequences. The sample originates from a study of T cell clusters in autoimmune cytopenias. Each sample's input was around 270 ng genomic DNA, 35,000 to 40,000 genome equivalents. The chain links TRBV7-2 to TRBJ2-3. Specimen: peripheral blood. The sequence came from a human donor with an autoimmune cytopenia or autoimmune hepatitis (not recorded which). The CDR3 loop is CASSRTLEGADTQYF.